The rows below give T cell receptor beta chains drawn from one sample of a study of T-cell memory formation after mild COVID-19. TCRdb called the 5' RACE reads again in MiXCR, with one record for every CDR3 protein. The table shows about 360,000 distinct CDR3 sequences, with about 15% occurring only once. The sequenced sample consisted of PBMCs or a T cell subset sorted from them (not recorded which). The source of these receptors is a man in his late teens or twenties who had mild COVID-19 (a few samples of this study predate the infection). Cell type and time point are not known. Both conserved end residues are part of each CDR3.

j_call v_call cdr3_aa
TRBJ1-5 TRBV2 CASTFSENQPQHF
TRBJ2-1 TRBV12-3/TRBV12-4 CASYGAADAYNEQFF
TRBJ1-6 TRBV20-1 CSARGRTAINSPLHF
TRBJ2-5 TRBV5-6 CASSLSGLDQETQYF
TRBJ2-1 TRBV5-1 CASSLATGAAEQFF
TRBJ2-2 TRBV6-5 CASSYRLPNTGELFF
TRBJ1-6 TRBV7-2 CASSSHGGDSPLHF
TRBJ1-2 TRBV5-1 CASRRDMQGGYTF
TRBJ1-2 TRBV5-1 CASSEDLGGYTF
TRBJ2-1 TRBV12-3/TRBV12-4 CASTPAPYNEQFF
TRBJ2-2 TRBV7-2 CASLGTGNTGELFF
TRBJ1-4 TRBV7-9 CASSLALGLKEKLFF
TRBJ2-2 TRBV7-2 CASSTTLAGATGELFF
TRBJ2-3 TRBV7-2 CASSPQGGEDTQYF
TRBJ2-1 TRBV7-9 CASGDLNNEQFF
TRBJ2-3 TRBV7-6 CASSVRGPADTQYF
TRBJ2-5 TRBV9 CASSVRLGETQYF
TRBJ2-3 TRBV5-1 CASSLYRYTDTQYF
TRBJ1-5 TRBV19 CATTWGFYSNQPQHF
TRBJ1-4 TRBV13 CASSLGRVNEKLFF
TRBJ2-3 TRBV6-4 CASIGGLAGGKAPRTDTQYF
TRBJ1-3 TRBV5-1 CASSPNGPGDTIYF
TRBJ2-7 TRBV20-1 CSARDSPGGLYEQYF
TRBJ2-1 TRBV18 CASSALITGLYSYNEQFF
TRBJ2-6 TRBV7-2 CASSLNSAGGANVLTF
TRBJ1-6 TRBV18 CASSPKAGHNSPLHF
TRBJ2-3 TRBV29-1 CSWREQFTQYF
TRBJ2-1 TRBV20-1 CSARVKETGTLLKNNEQFF
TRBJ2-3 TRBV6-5 CASSHRQGQVLPGDTQYF
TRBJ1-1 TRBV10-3 CAISEPGQGGTEAFF
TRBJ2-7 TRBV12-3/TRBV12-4 CASSVGRGLPEQYF
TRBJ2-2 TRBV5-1 CASSLGQTNTGELFF
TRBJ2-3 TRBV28 CASSLPPGGGSTDTQYF
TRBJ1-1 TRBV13 CASSLGAASEAFF
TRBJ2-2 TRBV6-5 CASSAGGSELFF
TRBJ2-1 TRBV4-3 CASSQSSAGAYYNEQFF
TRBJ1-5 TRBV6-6 CASSTPGQGGLVGQPQHF
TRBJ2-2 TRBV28 CASRENRGRTGELFF
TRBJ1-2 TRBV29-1 CSVAIGQGLNYGYTF
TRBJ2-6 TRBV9 CASSVAGLAGGSGANVLTF
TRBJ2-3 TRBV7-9 CASSSPKGHGTDTQYF
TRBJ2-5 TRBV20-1 CSARDPRGPGETQYF
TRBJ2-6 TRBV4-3 CASSQDLGSSGANVLTF
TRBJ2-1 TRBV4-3 CASSQDLGASSYNEQFF
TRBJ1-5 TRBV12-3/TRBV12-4 CASSFSGFSNQPQHF
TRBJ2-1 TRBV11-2 CASSLGLAGPVEQFF
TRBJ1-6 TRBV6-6 CASSQSLSSYNSPLHF
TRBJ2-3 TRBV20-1 CSYGVDTQYF
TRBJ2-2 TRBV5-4 CASSSGTGGSGELFF
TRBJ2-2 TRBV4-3 CASSQVGRVGTGELFF
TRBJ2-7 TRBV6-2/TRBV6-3 CASSYPRLAGPGEQYF
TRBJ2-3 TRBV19 CASRPLAGDGTQYF
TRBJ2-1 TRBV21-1 CASRDEQFF
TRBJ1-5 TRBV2 CASRGEGWQPQHF
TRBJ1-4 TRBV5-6 CASSPTGAKEKLFF
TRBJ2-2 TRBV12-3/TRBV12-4 CASSFQKNTGELFF